This T cell receptor (beta chain) was sequenced for a study of beta chain features in type 1 diabetes. Concerning this clone itself: Its antigen is unidentified.

Regarding the study as a whole: Shorter TCRB CDR3s, moderately but significantly so, were found in Type 1 diabetes patients in all four CD4+ subsets. Within the patient group, naive, central memory and Treg TCRB repertoires appeared more similar to each other than within healthy donors.

The study reverse transcribed the entire isolated RNA, so it sequenced expressed TCRB transcripts. Here immunoSEQ multiplex PCR was the method, and the copy in TCRdb shows in-frame clones only, minus some. Of 250,000 to 300,000 clones listed, roughly an eighth are singletons. CDR3 length: 15 amino acids. Trimming at V came to 8 bases and at J to 9 bases, leaving 16 bases not matched to a gene. Looked up from germline, CDR1 is MNHEY and CDR2 is SMNVEV (reference sequence). Sample: naive CD4+ T cells from blood. This clonotype originated in a man aged 25 to 40 with type 1 diabetes. The V call is TRBV27, the J call TRBJ2-1; 7 bases align to TRBD2. CDR3 residues: CASAHSRLAPGEQFF. The CDR3, as DNA: TGTGCCAGCGCGCATAGTCGACTAGCCCCCGGTGAGCAGTTCTTC.